This passage covers 28 T cell receptor beta chains from one sample sequenced in a study of CD8+ T cells in alopecia areata. Isolated RNA was reverse transcribed into cDNA used as the sequencing template. Measured with immunoSEQ multiplex PCR; TCRdb has only the in-frame clones, and not every one. The sample contains 200,000 to 250,000 clones, over 60% of which appear only once. Noted treatment: oral pan-JAK inhibitor, 5-10 mg twice daily. The source was CD4+ T cells sorted from blood, collected at week 4, from a patient treated with tofacitinib. The source is a human donor with alopecia areata.

The chain uses TRBV7-2 and TRBJ2-2, with D perhaps TRBD1 (6 bases). The CDR3 length is 19 residues. CDR1 and CDR2 from the germline V gene are SGHTA and FQGNSA. Between the trimmed V and J ends, which lost 0 bases and 0 bases, there was a span of 17 bases. In nucleotides, the CDR3 is TGTGCCAGCAGCTTAGCCCTCAGGGGTTGGACGACGAACACCGGGGAGCTGTTTTTT. Its protein product is CASSLALRGWTTNTGELFF.

The chain couples TRBV6-5 to TRBJ1-2; D call uncertain. The V end was cut by 5 bases, the J end by 0 bases, with 10 bases between. CDR3 length equals 14 residues. Germline CDR1 is MNHEY and CDR2 is SVGAGI. The DNA of the CDR3 is TGTGCCAGCAGTCGCTCGAGAGCTAACTATGGCTACACCTTC. Protein sequence: CASSRSRANYGYTF.

This chain uses TRBV2 with TRBJ1-5; maybe TRBD1 (5 bases). The V end was cut by 2 bases, the J end by 7 bases, with 24 bases between. Germline CDR1 SNHLY, CDR2 FYNNEI. CDR3 length: 18 amino acids. CDR3 coding DNA: TGTGCCAGCAGTGAAACCGTTGGCGGGGTAGGGGCAAGGCAGCCCCAGCATTTT. This codes for CASSETVGGVGARQPQHF. Full variable domain (remainder filled in from reference TRBV2 and TRBJ1-5): EPEVTQTPSHQVTQMGQEVILRCVPISNHLYFYWYRQILGQKVEFLVSFYNNEISEKSEIFDDQFSVERPDGSNFTLKIRSTKLEDSAMYFCASSETVGGVGARQPQHFGDGTRLSIL.

In regard to this clone: The same CDR3 also results from other DNA sequences found in this sample. The V and J genes are TRBV9 and TRBJ2-3; D gene uncertain. Germline V gives CDR1 SGDLS, CDR2 YYNGEE. The CDR3 has 12 residues. Trimming took off 2 bases at V and 0 bases at J, with 1 base between the two ends. CDR3 protein: CASSVSTDTQYF. CDR3 coding DNA: TGTGCCAGCAGCGTCAGCACAGATACGCAGTATTTT. The full variable domain, in which reference TRBV9 and TRBJ2-3 provide the parts outside the CDR3, is DSGVTQTPKHLITATGQRVTLRCSPRSGDLSVYWYQQSLDQGLQFLIQYYNGEERAKGNILERFSAQQFPDLHSELNLSSLELGDSALYFCASSVSTDTQYFGPGTRLTVL.

This chain uses TRBV30 with TRBJ1-2; D is unresolved. CDR3 length equals 13 residues. Looked up from germline, CDR1 is GTSNPN and CDR2 is SVGIG (reference sequence). V was cut by 3 bases and J by 2 bases, with 10 bases left in between. The CDR3 DNA reads as TGTGCCTGGAGGGACGGGAAAAACTATGGCTACACCTTC. Translating it yields CAWRDGKNYGYTF. The full variable domain, completed using reference TRBV30 and TRBJ1-2, is SQTIHQWPATLVQPVGSPLSLECTVEGTSNPNLYWYRQAAGRGLQLLFYSVGIGQISSEVPQNLSASRPQDRQFILSSKKLLLSDSGFYLCAWRDGKNYGYTFGSGTRLTVV.

This clone was seen a single time. This chain connects TRBV7-2 to TRBJ1-6, with D unresolved. Trimming pared 5 bases from V and 6 bases from J, leaving 14 bases between. The germline V gene encodes CDR1 SGHTA and CDR2 FQGNSA. This CDR3 contains 15 residues. CDR3 sequence (DNA): TGTGCCAGCAGCGGACGGACTCCAGTTAATTCACCCCTCCACTTT. Translated: CASSGRTPVNSPLHF.

The CDR3 here is CASSLEEREKLFF. In DNA form, the CDR3 reads TGCGCCAGCAGCTTGGAGGAGCGAGAAAAACTGTTTTTT. This chain links TRBV5-1 with TRBJ1-4; D not certain. Germline V gene lookup returns CDR1 SGHRS and CDR2 YFSETQ. V gave up 0 bases and J gave up 8 bases, with 8 bases separating them. The length of the CDR3 is 13 residues.

This clone was counted between two and nine times. The V gene is TRBV29-1, the J gene TRBJ1-2, with TRBD1 matching over 8 bases. The CDR3 is 14 residues long. V shed 6 bases, J shed 7 bases, and the junction held 13 bases outside the gene matches. Germline lookup yields CDR1 SQVTM and CDR2 ANQGSEA. Here the CDR3 reads CSVSILQGAGGYTF. The CDR3 nucleotides are TGCAGCGTGTCTATCCTGCAGGGGGCTGGTGGCTACACCTTC.

This chain connects TRBV18 to TRBJ1-2; D not certain. The CDR3 extends over 13 amino acids. CDR1 and CDR2 (germline): KGHSH, LQKENI. Trimming left V 2 bases short and J 6 bases short, with 10 bases between. CDR3 sequence: CASSPLPGDGYTF. As DNA, the CDR3 is TGTGCCAGCTCACCATTACCAGGCGATGGCTACACCTTC.

The gene calls are TRBV6-1 and TRBJ1-6; TRBD1 is a possible D gene (5 bases). This CDR3 is built from 14 residues. The V end lost 8 bases, the J end lost 10 bases, and 18 bases lay between the germline ends. Germline V lookup: CDR1 MNHNS, CDR2 SASEGT. The CDR3 loop is CASRSEVGTSPLHF. For the CDR3, the DNA is TGTGCCAGCCGCAGTGAAGTTGGGACGTCACCCCTCCACTTT.

The chain links TRBV11-2 to TRBJ2-1, with no clear D. This CDR3 has 11 residues. V was shortened by 5 bases and J by 8 bases, with 7 bases between the two germline ends. CDR1 and CDR2 from the germline V gene are SGHAT and FQNNGV. CDR3 residues: CASSPLDEQFF. In DNA, the CDR3 is TGTGCCAGCAGCCCGCTTGATGAGCAGTTCTTC.

This chain uses TRBV14 with TRBJ1-2; D possibly corresponds to TRBD1 (5 bases). This CDR3 has 15 residues. Trimming cost V 3 bases and J 8 bases, with 19 bases left between them. CDR1 is SGHDN and CDR2 is FVKESK in the germline V gene. The CDR3 spells CASSHSTRADRGYTF. The CDR3 DNA is TGTGCCAGCAGCCACTCTACTAGGGCAGACAGAGGCTACACCTTC.

CDR3 DNA sequence: TGTGCCAGCACCCCCGACGGCACAGATACGCAGTATTTT. Translating it yields CASTPDGTDTQYF. The V and J genes are TRBV6-6 and TRBJ2-3; D unresolved. CDR3 size: 13 residues. CDR1 is MNHNY, CDR2 SVGAGI, per germline (reference sequence). Trimming cost V 7 bases and J 1 base, with 9 bases left between them.

The chain is built from TRBV4-1 and TRBJ2-4; D possibly corresponds to TRBD2 (7 bases). The CDR3 has 17 amino acids. The germline V gene has CDR1 MGHRA and CDR2 YSYEKL. The germline V and J ends were trimmed by 2 bases and 1 base, with 15 bases remaining between them. CDR3: CASSQPTEGGAKNIQYF. CDR3 nucleotides: TGCGCCAGCAGCCAACCCACTGAGGGGGGGGCCAAAAACATTCAGTACTTC.

This clone has just one count. J is TRBJ2-3 and V is TRBV6-5; perhaps TRBD2 as D (6 bases). This CDR3 contains 16 residues. CDR1 and CDR2 (germline): MNHEY, SVGAGI. Trimming cost V 0 bases and J 0 bases, with 10 bases left between them. In nucleotides, the CDR3 is TGTGCCAGCAGTTACTCGAGCCGGGGGAGCACAGATACGCAGTATTTT. As protein: CASSYSSRGSTDTQYF.

The chain recombines TRBV11-2 with TRBJ2-7, with TRBD1 matching 9 bases. J was trimmed by 4 bases and V by 3 bases; bases with no gene match: 4. Per germline, CDR1 SGHAT and CDR2 FQNNGV. CDR3 length: 14 amino acids. The CDR3 coding sequence is TGTGCCAGCAGCTTCCTCGGACAGGGGTACGAGCAGTACTTC. Protein sequence: CASSFLGQGYEQYF.

This clone has only a few counts. The V and J genes are TRBV2 and TRBJ2-5; unclear D gene. Trimming stripped 5 bases from V and 5 bases from J, with 9 bases between. The CDR3 length is 12 residues. Germline CDR1 SNHLY, CDR2 FYNNEI. The DNA for the CDR3 is TGTGCCAGCAGTTACGGGCCGGAGACCCAGTACTTC. Translating gives CASSYGPETQYF.

V usage is TRBV6-5 and J usage is TRBJ1-5, with 9 bases lining up with TRBD1. The V and J ends lost 6 bases and 4 bases, in that order; junction bases with no gene match: 7. This CDR3 is built from 15 residues. Germline CDR1 is MNHEY and CDR2 is SVGAGI. The CDR3 spells CASSLRGQGNQPQHF. The CDR3 DNA sequence: TGTGCCAGCAGCCTACGGGGACAGGGAAATCAGCCCCAGCATTTT.

The chain joins TRBV5-1 to TRBJ2-5; the D is unclear. There are 15 residues in the CDR3. V was trimmed by 0 bases and J by 2 bases, leaving 11 bases between them. The germline CDR1 and CDR2 sequences are SGHRS and YFSETQ. CDR3 protein: CASSLGKVLQETQYF. CDR3 nucleotides: TGCGCCAGCAGCTTGGGCAAGGTACTTCAAGAGACCCAGTACTTC.

This clone was counted once. This chain uses TRBV30 with TRBJ1-5; no clear D. V lost 0 bases and J lost 4, with 7 bases in between. This CDR3 is built from 13 residues. The germline gives CDR1 GTSNPN, CDR2 SVGIG (reference sequence). The CDR3 DNA sequence: TGTGCCTGGAGTGTGGCGGGAAATCAGCCCCAGCATTTT. It encodes CAWSVAGNQPQHF.

The J gene is TRBJ1-6, the V gene TRBV25-1, with TRBD1 matching over 10 bases. CDR1 is MGHDK, CDR2 SYGVNS, per germline. After removal of 8 bases from V and 6 bases from J, the junction contained 1 base not matched to a gene. This CDR3 spans 13 amino acids. The DNA for the CDR3 is TGTGCCAGCTGGACAGGGGGTAATTCACCCCTCCACTTT. This sequence encodes CASWTGGNSPLHF.

The chain couples TRBV2 to TRBJ1-1, with 7 bases fitting TRBD1. J lost 4 bases, V lost 9 bases, and 8 bases had no gene match. Germline V lookup: CDR1 SNHLY, CDR2 FYNNEI. CDR3 length equals 13 residues. The CDR3 DNA follows: TGTGCCAGTACACAGACAGGGACCACTGAAGCTTTCTTT. It codes for CASTQTGTTEAFF.

V is TRBV4-1 and J is TRBJ1-6, with TRBD1 as a possible D gene (5 bases). The V end lost 0 bases, the J end lost 7 bases, and 13 bases lay between the germline ends. CDR3 length equals 16 residues. CDR1 and CDR2 from the germline V gene are MGHRA and YSYEKL. As DNA, the CDR3 is TGCGCCAGCAGCCAAGAAGGGACCCCCTTCAATTCACCCCTCCACTTT. Protein product: CASSQEGTPFNSPLHF.

The table lists this clone with a few counts. The rearrangement links TRBV18 to TRBJ1-2, with 7 bases aligning to TRBD1. The CDR3 is made up of 15 amino acids. Germline V gene data show CDR1 as KGHSH and CDR2 as LQKENI. After removal of 3 bases from V and 4 bases from J, the junction contained 8 bases not matched to a gene. For the CDR3, the DNA is TGTGCCAGCTCACCTCAAGGGACAGTCGGCTATGGCTACACCTTC. This translates into CASSPQGTVGYGYTF. Full variable domain (remainder filled in from reference TRBV18 and TRBJ1-2): NAGVMQNPRHLVRRRGQEARLRCSPMKGHSHVYWYRQLPEEGLKFMVYLQKENIIDESGMPKERFSAEFPKEGPSILRIQQVVRGDSAAYFCASSPQGTVGYGYTFGSGTRLTVV.

This clone was recorded a few times. The chain is built from TRBV5-6 and TRBJ1-1; no clear D. The germline V and J ends were trimmed by 2 bases and 3 bases, with 8 bases remaining between them. Germline assignment: CDR1 SGHDT and CDR2 YYEEEE. The CDR3 is 13 residues long. In DNA form, the CDR3 reads TGTGCCAGCAGCTTAGGAGATTACACTGAAGCTTTCTTT. This encodes CASSLGDYTEAFF.

The CDR3 spells CASSLVRNQPQHF. CDR3 DNA sequence: TGTGCCAGCAGCTTAGTCCGAAATCAGCCCCAGCATTTT. The chain links TRBV7-2 to TRBJ1-5; the D is unclear. V was trimmed by 1 base and J by 4 bases, leaving 5 bases between them. This CDR3 is 13 amino acids long. The germline CDR1 and CDR2 sequences are SGHTA and FQGNSA.

The chain employs TRBV5-4 and TRBJ2-7; D may be TRBD1 or TRBD2 (5 bases each). Looked up from germline, CDR1 is SGHNT and CDR2 is YYREEE (reference sequence). CDR3 length: 14 residues. Trimming pared 2 bases from V and 5 bases from J, leaving 14 bases between. The CDR3 reads CASSLYAGTNEQYF. CDR3 nucleotide sequence: TGTGCCAGCAGCTTATACGCCGGGACCAACGAGCAGTACTTC.

Written as DNA, the CDR3 is TGTGCCTGGAGTCCCCAGGGAGCCTACACCTTC. Amino acids: CAWSPQGAYTF. The chain links TRBV30 to TRBJ1-2; D is possibly TRBD1 (5 bases). Germline CDR1 reads GTSNPN; CDR2 reads SVGIG (reference sequence). Trimming stripped 2 bases from V and 10 bases from J, with 11 bases between. The CDR3 has 11 residues. Combining the CDR3 with reference TRBV30 and TRBJ1-2 gives the whole variable domain SQTIHQWPATLVQPVGSPLSLECTVEGTSNPNLYWYRQAAGRGLQLLFYSVGIGQISSEVPQNLSASRPQDRQFILSSKKLLLSDSGFYLCAWSPQGAYTFGSGTRLTVV.